The 2 T cell receptor beta chains presented below share a single source sample, sequenced in a study of identifying expanded T cells in peripheral blood. Some clones are missing from TCRdb's copy, which holds only in-frame ones; the method was immunoSEQ multiplex PCR. This table holds about 94,000 clones, nearly 90% found once. Sequenced material: blood. The receptors originated from a person between 18 and 69 years old in good health.

This sequence joins TRBV4-1 and TRBJ2-5; 12 bases map to TRBD2. CDR3 size: 18 residues. V was pared by 2 bases and J by 0 bases, with 7 bases of the junction left unmatched. The germline V gene encodes CDR1 MGHRA and CDR2 YSYEKL. The CDR3 region is CASSQRTSGNPYQETQYF. CDR3 DNA sequence: TGCGCCAGCAGCCAAAGGACTAGCGGGAATCCGTACCAAGAGACCCAGTACTTC.

This chain links TRBV4-1 with TRBJ1-5; D perhaps matches TRBD1 (6 bases). Germline loops: CDR1 MGHRA, CDR2 YSYEKL. V shed 0 bases and J shed 6 bases, with 15 bases lying between them. The CDR3 loop spans 16 amino acids. The CDR3 sequence is CASSQDQLGGTQPQHF. In DNA form, the CDR3 reads TGCGCCAGCAGCCAAGATCAGTTAGGGGGTACTCAGCCCCAGCATTTT.